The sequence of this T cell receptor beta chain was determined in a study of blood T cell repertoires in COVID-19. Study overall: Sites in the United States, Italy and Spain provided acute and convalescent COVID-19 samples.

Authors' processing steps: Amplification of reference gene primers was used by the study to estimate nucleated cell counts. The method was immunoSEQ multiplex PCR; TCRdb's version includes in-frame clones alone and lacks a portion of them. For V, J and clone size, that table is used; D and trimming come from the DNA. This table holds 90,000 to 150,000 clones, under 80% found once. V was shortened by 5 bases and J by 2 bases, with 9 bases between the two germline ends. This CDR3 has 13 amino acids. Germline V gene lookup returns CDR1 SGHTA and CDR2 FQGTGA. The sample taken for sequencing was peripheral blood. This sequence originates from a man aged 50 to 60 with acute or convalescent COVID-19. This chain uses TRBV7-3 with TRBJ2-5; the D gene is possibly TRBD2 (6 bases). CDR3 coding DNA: TGTGCCAGCAGCCCGGGGGTACAAGAGACCCAGTACTTC. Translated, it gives CASSPGVQETQYF.